The clone carrying this TCR beta chain occurred a few times. This entry comes from a study of cytomegalovirus exposure and HLA in healthy donors. Each donor was healthy, and each was a bone marrow donor. The PCR contained 60 Vbeta and 13 Jbeta primers. Measured with immunoSEQ multiplex PCR; TCRdb has only the in-frame clones, and not every one. The table includes over 100,000 clones, 70% detected once. This receptor was taken from a man under 40 in good health and CMV-seropositive. Sequencing was performed on PBMCs.

In DNA form, the CDR3 reads TGTGCCAGCAGTCGGACAGCCGACAATCAGCCCCAGCATTTT. Translation gives CASSRTADNQPQHF. The rearrangement links TRBV6-5 to TRBJ1-5, with a possible D match to TRBD1 (6 bases). CDR3 length: 14 residues. Germline V gene sequence: CDR1 MNHEY, CDR2 SVGAGI. The germline V and J ends were trimmed by 5 bases and 3 bases, with 11 bases remaining between them.